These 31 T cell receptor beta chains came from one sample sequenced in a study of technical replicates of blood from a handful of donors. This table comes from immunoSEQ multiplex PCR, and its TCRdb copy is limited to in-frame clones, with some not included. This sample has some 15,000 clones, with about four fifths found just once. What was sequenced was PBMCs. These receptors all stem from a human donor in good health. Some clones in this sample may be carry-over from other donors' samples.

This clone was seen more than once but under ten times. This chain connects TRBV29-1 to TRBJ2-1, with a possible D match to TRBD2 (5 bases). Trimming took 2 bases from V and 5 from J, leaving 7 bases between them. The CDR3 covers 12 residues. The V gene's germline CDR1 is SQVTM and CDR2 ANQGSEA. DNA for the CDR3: TGCAGCGTTGAACAGCGGAACAATGAGCAGTTCTTC. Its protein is CSVEQRNNEQFF.

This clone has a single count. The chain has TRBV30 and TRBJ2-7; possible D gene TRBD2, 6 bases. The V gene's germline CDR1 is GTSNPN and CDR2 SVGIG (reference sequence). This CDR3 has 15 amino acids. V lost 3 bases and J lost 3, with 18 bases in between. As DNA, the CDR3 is TGTGCCTGGAGGGTCTTAGGAGGGATGAACTACGAGCAGTACTTC. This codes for CAWRVLGGMNYEQYF.

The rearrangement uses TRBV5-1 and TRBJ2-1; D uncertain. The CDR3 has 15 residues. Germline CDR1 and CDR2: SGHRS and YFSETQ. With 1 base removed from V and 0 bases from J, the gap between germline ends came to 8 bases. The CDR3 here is CASSLTTASYNEQFF. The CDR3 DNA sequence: TGCGCCAGCAGCTTGACTACCGCCTCCTACAATGAGCAGTTCTTC.

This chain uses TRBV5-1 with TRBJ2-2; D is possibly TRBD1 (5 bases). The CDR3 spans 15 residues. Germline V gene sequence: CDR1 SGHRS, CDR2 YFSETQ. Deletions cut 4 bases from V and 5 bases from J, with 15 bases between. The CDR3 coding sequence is TGCGCCAGCAGCGCGTACAGGTCAGAGACCGGGGAGCTGTTTTTT. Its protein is CASSAYRSETGELFF.

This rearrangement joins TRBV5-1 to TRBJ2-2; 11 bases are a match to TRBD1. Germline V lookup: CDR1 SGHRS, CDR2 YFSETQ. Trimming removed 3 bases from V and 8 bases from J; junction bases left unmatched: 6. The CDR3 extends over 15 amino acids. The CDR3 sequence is CASSSGTGGQGELFF. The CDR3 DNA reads TGCGCCAGCAGCTCCGGGACAGGGGGTCAAGGGGAGCTGTTTTTT.

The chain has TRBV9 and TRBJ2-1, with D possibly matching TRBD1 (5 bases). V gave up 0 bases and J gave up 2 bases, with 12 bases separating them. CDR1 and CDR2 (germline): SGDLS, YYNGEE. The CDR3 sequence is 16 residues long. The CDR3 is CASSVVGDSTYNEQFF. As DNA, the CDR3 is TGTGCCAGCAGCGTAGTAGGGGATTCAACCTACAATGAGCAGTTCTTC.

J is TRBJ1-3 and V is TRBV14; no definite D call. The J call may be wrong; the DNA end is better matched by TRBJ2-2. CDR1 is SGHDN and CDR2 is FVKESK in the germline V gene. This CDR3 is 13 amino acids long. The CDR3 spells CASSQVQAGELFF. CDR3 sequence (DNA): TGTGCCAGCAGCCAAGTTCAGGCCGGGGAGCTGTTTTTT.

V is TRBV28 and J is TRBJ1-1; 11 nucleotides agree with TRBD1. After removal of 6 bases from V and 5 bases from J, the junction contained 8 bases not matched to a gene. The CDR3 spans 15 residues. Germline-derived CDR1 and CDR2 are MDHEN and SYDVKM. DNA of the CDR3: TGTGCCAGCAGCCCCGGACAGGGGGCGCAGACTGAAGCTTTCTTT. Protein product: CASSPGQGAQTEAFF.

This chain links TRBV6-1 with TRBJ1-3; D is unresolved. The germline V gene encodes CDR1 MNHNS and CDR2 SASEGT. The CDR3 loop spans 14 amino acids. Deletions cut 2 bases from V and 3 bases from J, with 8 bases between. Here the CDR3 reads CASSESGNGNTIYF. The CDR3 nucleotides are TGTGCCAGCAGTGAATCGGGGAATGGAAACACCATATATTTT.

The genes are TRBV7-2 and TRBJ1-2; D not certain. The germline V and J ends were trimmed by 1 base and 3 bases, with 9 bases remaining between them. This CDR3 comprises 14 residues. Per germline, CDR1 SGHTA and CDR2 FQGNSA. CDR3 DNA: TGTACCAGCAGCTTAGAAGCGTATTACTATGGCTACACCTTC. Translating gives CTSSLEAYYYGYTF.

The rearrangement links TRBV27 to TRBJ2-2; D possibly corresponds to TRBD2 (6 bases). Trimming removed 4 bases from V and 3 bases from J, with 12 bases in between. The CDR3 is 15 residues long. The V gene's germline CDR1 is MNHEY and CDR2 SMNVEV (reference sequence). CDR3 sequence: CASSSAGPYTGELFF. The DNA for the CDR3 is TGTGCCAGCAGTTCCGCGGGACCATACACCGGGGAGCTGTTTTTT.

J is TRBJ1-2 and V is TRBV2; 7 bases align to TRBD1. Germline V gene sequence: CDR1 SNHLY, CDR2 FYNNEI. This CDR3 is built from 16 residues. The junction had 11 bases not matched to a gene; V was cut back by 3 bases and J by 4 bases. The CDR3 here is CASSDGGTESIYGYTF. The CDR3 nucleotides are TGTGCCAGCAGTGATGGAGGGACAGAGTCGATCTATGGCTACACCTTC.

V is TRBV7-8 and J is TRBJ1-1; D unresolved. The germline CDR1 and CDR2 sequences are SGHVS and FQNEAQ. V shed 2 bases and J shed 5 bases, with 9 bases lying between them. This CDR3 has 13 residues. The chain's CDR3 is CASSLSPGTEAFF. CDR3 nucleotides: TGTGCCAGCAGCTTATCGCCGGGGACTGAAGCTTTCTTT.

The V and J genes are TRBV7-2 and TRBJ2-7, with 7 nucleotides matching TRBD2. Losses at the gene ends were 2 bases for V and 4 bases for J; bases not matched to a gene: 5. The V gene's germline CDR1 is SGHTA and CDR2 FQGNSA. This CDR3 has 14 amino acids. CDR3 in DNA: TGTGCCAGCAGCTTACTGAGCGGGGATTACGAGCAGTACTTC. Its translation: CASSLLSGDYEQYF.

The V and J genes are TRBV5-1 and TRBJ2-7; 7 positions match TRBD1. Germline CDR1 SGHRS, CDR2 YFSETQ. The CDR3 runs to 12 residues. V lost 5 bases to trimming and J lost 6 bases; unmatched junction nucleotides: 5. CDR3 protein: CASRTGSSEQYF. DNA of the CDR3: TGCGCCAGCAGGACAGGGTCCAGCGAGCAGTACTTC.

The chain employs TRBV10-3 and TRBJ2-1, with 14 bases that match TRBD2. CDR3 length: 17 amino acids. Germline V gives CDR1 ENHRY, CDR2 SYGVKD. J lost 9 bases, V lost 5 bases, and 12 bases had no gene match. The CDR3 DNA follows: TGTGCCATCAGTTCCCGGGGGGGGACTAGCGGGAGATCTGAGCAGTTCTTC. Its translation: CAISSRGGTSGRSEQFF.

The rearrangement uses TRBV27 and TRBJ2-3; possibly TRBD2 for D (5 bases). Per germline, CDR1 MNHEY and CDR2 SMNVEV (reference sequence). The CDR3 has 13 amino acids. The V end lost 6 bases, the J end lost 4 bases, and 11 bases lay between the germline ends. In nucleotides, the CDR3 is TGTGCCAGCAGGGACTCCGTGGCAGATACGCAGTATTTT. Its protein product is CASRDSVADTQYF.

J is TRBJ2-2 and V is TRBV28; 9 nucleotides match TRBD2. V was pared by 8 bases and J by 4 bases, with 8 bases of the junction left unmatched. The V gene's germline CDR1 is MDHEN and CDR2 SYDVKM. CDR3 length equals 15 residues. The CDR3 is CASLPGLAVTGELFF. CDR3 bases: TGTGCCAGCTTACCGGGACTAGCAGTCACCGGGGAGCTGTTTTTT.

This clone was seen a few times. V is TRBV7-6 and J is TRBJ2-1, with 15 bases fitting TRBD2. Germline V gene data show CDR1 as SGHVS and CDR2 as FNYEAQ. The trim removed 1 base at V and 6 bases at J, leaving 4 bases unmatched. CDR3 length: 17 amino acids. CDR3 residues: CASSLDRTSGRANEQFF. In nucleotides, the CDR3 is TGTGCCAGCAGCTTAGACCGGACTAGCGGGAGGGCCAATGAGCAGTTCTTC.

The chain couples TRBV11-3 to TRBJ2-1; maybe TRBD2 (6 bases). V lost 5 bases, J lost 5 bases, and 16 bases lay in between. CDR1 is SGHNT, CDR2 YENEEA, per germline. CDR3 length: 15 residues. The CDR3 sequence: CASSLGTGGHNEQFF. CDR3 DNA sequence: TGTGCCAGCAGCCTCGGGACTGGGGGACACAATGAGCAGTTCTTC. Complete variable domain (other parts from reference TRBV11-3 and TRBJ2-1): EAGVVQSPRYKIIEKKQPVAFWCNPISGHNTLYWYLQNLGQGPELLIRYENEEAVDDSQLPKDRFSAERLKGVDSTLKIQPAELGDSAVYLCASSLGTGGHNEQFFGPGTRLTVL.

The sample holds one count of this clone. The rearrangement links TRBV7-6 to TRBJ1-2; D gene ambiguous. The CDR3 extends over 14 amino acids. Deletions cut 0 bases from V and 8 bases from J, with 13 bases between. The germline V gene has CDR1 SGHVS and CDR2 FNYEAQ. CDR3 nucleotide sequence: TGTGCCAGCAGCTTAGCGTATTCCCAGGAAGGCTACACCTTC. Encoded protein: CASSLAYSQEGYTF.

The CDR3 sequence is CATSREPRTDHEQYF. The DNA of the CDR3 is TGTGCCACCAGCAGAGAACCGCGGACAGACCACGAGCAGTACTTC. The chain recombines TRBV15 with TRBJ2-7, with a weak D call TRBD1 (6 bases). Trimming cost V 0 bases and J 5 bases, with 14 bases left between them. This CDR3 is built from 15 residues. In germline, CDR1 is LNHNV, CDR2 YYDKDF (reference sequence).

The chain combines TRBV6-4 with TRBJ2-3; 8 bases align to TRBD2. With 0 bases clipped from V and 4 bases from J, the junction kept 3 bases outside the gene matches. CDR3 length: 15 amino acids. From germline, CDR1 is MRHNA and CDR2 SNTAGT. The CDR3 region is CASSDSAGEPDTQYF. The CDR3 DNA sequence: TGTGCCAGCAGTGACTCAGCGGGGGAACCAGATACGCAGTATTTT.

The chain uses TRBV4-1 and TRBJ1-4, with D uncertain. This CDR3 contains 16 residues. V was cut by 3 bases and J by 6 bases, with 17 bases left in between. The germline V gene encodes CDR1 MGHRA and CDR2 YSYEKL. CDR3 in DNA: TGCGCCAGCAGCCATCTCAGGACGGCGGGCGATGAAAAACTGTTTTTT. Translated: CASSHLRTAGDEKLFF.

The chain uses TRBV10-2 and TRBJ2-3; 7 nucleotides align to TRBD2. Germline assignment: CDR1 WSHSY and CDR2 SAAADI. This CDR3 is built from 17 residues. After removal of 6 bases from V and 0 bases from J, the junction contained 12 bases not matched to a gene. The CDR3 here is CASSPAKSSGSTDTQYF. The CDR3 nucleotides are TGCGCCAGCAGCCCAGCCAAATCTAGCGGCAGCACAGATACGCAGTATTTT.

DNA for the CDR3: TGCAGCGTTGGGACAGGGGGCTACTACGAGCAGTACTTC. The encoded protein is CSVGTGGYYEQYF. This chain links TRBV29-1 with TRBJ2-7; TRBD1 matches at 11 bases. Germline CDR1 is SQVTM and CDR2 is ANQGSEA. Unmatched junction bases numbered 2, after V lost 4 bases and J lost 3 bases. The CDR3 consists of 13 residues.

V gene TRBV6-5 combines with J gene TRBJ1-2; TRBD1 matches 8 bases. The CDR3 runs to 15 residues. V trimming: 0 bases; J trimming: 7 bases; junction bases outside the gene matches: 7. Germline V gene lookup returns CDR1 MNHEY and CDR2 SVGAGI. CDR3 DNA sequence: TGTGCCAGCAGTTACTCCAATCAGGGGGCAGGTGGCTACACCTTC. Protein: CASSYSNQGAGGYTF.

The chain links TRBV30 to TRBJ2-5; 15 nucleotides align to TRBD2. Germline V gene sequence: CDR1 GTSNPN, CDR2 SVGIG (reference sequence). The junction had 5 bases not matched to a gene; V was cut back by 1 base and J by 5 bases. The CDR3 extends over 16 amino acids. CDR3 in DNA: TGTGCCTGGAGTGCCGGACTAGCGGGAGGGTCGGAGACCCAGTACTTC. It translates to CAWSAGLAGGSETQYF.

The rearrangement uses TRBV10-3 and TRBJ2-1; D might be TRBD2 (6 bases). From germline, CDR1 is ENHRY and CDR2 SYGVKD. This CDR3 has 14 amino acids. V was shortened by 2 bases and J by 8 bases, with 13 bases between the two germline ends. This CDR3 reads CAISEREFFHEQFF. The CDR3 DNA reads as TGTGCCATCAGTGAGCGGGAGTTCTTCCATGAGCAGTTCTTC.

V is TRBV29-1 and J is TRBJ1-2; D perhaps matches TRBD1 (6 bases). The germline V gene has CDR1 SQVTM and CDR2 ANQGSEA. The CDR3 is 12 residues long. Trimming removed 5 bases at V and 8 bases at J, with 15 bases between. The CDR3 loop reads CSVTPRQVGYTF. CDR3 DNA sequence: TGCAGCGTTACCCCCCGACAGGTGGGCTACACCTTC.

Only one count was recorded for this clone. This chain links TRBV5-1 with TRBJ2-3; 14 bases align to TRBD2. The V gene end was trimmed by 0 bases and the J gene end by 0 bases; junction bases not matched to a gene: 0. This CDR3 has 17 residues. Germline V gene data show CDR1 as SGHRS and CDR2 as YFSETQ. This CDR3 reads CASSLGTSGGSTDTQYF. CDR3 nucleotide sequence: TGCGCCAGCAGCTTGGGGACTAGCGGGGGGAGCACAGATACGCAGTATTTT.